The T cell receptor beta chain described here comes from a study of tumor and adjacent non-tumor tissue in lung cancer. About the research overall: Some 3.9 million productive TCRbeta reads were obtained per sample on average.

The template was RNA from unsorted bulk tissue. Chemotherapy-naive patients with new lung cancer underwent thoracic surgery in China, August–late 2014. This clonotype was recorded at least ten times. The antigen remains unidentified. Study results and caveats: Compared with tumor, normal lung showed significantly lower TCR diversity. Shorter survival was associated with higher TCR diversity in tumors.

Three rounds of nested PCR, following a modified ARM-PCR protocol, produced the TCRbeta library. TCRdb fed the multiplex PCR reads into MiXCR, producing one record per CDR3 protein. The sample gives roughly 150,000 distinct CDR3 sequences, approximately 70% of which show up once; about 20% is in the top ten. With V trimmed by 4 bases and J by 7 bases, 5 bases remained unmatched. The germline CDR1 and CDR2 sequences are MGHRA and YSYEKL. The CDR3 runs 14 residues. The material sequenced was lung tumor tissue. The rearrangement uses TRBV4-1 and TRBJ1-5, with TRBD1 identical over 9 bases. This receptor was taken from a man aged 60-69 years with small cell lung cancer. CDR3 region: CASSPGTGNQPQHF. Here the CDR3 DNA reads TGCGCCAGCAGCCCCGGGACAGGGAACCAGCCCCAGCATTTT.